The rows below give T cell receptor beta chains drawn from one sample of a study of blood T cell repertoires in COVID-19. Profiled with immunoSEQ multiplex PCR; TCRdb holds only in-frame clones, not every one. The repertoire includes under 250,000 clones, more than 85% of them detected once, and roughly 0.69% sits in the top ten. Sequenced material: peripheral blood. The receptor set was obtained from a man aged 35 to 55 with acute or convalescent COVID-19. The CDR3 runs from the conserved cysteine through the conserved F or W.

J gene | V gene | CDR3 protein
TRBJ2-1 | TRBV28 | CASSFSSGPYNEQFF
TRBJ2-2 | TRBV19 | CASRLAGHTGELFF
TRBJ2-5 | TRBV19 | CASSIRTGRQTQYF
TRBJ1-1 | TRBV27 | CASSLGAGVLYTEAFF
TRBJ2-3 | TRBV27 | CASSFSDGLDTQYF
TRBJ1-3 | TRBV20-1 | CSASGGWAGNTIYF
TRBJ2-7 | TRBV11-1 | CATGPGTGSYEQYF
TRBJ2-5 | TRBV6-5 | CASSPTGTQYF
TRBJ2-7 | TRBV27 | CASRKGQGRLEQYF
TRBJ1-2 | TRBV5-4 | CASSLALGQGIYGYTF
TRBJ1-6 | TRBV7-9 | CASSPQSGQGARSPLHF